Listed here is a single TCR beta chain. Method: immunoSEQ multiplex PCR; TCRdb's copy keeps in-frame clones and lacks some. Of several thousand clones in the sample, less than 75% were seen once. These data are taken from a study of T cell repertoires in ileal Crohn's disease. In germline, CDR1 is LNHDA, CDR2 SQIVND (reference sequence). This CDR3 contains 11 residues. The time point here: neoterminal ileum biopsy at postoperative endoscopy, about 6 months after surgery. The V gene is TRBV19, the J gene TRBJ1-2; tentative D call: TRBD1 (6 bases). What was sequenced was ileal tissue. This clonotype was sampled from an adult with Crohn's disease. The CDR3 spells CVVQGLYGYTF. DNA for the CDR3: TGTGTCGTACAGGGTCTCTATGGCTACACCTTC.